This T cell receptor beta chain was captured in a study of blood T cell repertoires in COVID-19. For the study at large: Specimens from acute and convalescent COVID-19 originated in the United States, Italy and Spain. The cDNA or gDNA used as material had been derived from T cells, B-cell-depleted T cells, or PBMCs.

Sequenced by immunoSEQ multiplex PCR; TCRdb stores in-frame clones only, minus some. The repertoire holds 300,000 or so clones, 80% to 95% seen once, with around 2.2% in the top ten. The CDR3 extends over 14 amino acids. Germline trimming cut 3 bases from V and 3 bases from J; bases unmatched to any gene: 4. Germline CDR1 is MGHRA and CDR2 is YSYEKL. The chain employs TRBV4-1 and TRBJ1-1; the match to TRBD1 covers 7 bases. This receptor was taken from a woman in her thirties with COVID-19, enrolled during active disease. The sample was peripheral blood. CDR3 protein: CASSHWTGHTEAFF. The DNA of the CDR3 is TGCGCCAGCAGCCACTGGACAGGACACACTGAAGCTTTCTTT.